This TCR beta chain stems from a study of control samples from healthy donors and cancer patients. Method: immunoSEQ multiplex PCR; TCRdb's copy keeps in-frame clones and lacks some. In the table there are around 150,000 clones, 89% of which are singletons. V lost 5 bases and J lost 2, with 15 bases in between. From germline, CDR1 is SGHTA and CDR2 FQGNSA. CDR3 size: 15 residues. The TCR comes from a man between 25 and 39 years old in good health. V usage is TRBV7-2 and J usage is TRBJ1-2, with D maybe TRBD1 (6 bases). The sequencing sample was made of blood. The CDR3 sequence: CASSPFQGTNYGYTF. The DNA of the CDR3 is TGTGCCAGCAGCCCCTTTCAGGGGACCAACTATGGCTACACCTTC.